These T cell receptor beta chains were read from a single sample in a study of CD4+ T cells in melanoma. Sequenced by immunoSEQ multiplex PCR; TCRdb stores in-frame clones only, minus some. The repertoire holds fewer than 5,000 clones, with about 65% as singletons. The sample was cells from a culture (not recorded whether cultured in vitro). The receptors were gathered from a human donor with melanoma. CDR3s include the opening cysteine and the closing phenylalanine or tryptophan. The order of the fields is CDR3 DNA, CDR3 protein, J gene, D gene, V gene, clone size. D genes are given only for firm matches. Clone size is given for some rows only: seen once, a few or many times, or a class if the clone is expanded.

cdr3_nt: TGTGCCAGCAGCACCCTATGGGGACAGGGGGTGGTTGAGAGCGAGCAGTACTTC; cdr3_aa: CASSTLWGQGVVESEQYF; j_call: TRBJ2-7; d_call: TRBD1; v_call: TRBV7-9; clone_size: NA
cdr3_nt: TGTGCCAGCCACGCCTACAATGAGCAGTTCTTC; cdr3_aa: CASHAYNEQFF; j_call: TRBJ2-1; d_call: NA; v_call: TRBV7-9; clone_size: NA
cdr3_nt: TGTGCCTGGAGTAACCTGGGGACTGAAGCTTTCTTT; cdr3_aa: CAWSNLGTEAFF; j_call: TRBJ1-1; d_call: NA; v_call: TRBV30; clone_size: once
cdr3_nt: TGTGCCAGCAGCTTAAGTACGGCCGGTGATTCACCCCTCCACTTT; cdr3_aa: CASSLSTAGDSPLHF; j_call: TRBJ1-6; d_call: NA; v_call: TRBV7-9; clone_size: NA
cdr3_nt: TGCGCCAGCAGTGAACCGGTGCCCTGTGGCTACACCTTC; cdr3_aa: CASSEPVPCGYTF; j_call: TRBJ1-2; d_call: NA; v_call: TRBV10-1; clone_size: NA
cdr3_nt: TGTGCCAGCAGCTTATGGGGACAGGGCGTCAACGAGCAGTACTTC; cdr3_aa: CASSLWGQGVNEQYF; j_call: TRBJ2-7; d_call: TRBD1; v_call: TRBV9; clone_size: medium-sized
cdr3_nt: TGTGCCAGTAGTAGCGGGGCATCCTACAATGAGCAGTTCTTC; cdr3_aa: CASSSGASYNEQFF; j_call: TRBJ2-1; d_call: TRBD2; v_call: TRBV27; clone_size: NA
cdr3_nt: TGTGCCAGCAGTTCCTTCACAGGGGGTGACGCCCCCTACGAGCAGTACTTC; cdr3_aa: CASSSFTGGDAPYEQYF; j_call: TRBJ2-7; d_call: TRBD1; v_call: TRBV27; clone_size: few
cdr3_nt: TGTGCCAGCAGTTTATACGTGGGGGTAACTGAAGCTTTCTTT; cdr3_aa: CASSLYVGVTEAFF; j_call: TRBJ1-1; d_call: NA; v_call: TRBV28; clone_size: NA
cdr3_nt: TGTGCCAGCCTTGAGGGAGGGCGCCCAGCTTTCTTT; cdr3_aa: CASLEGGRPAFF; j_call: TRBJ1-1; d_call: NA; v_call: TRBV18; clone_size: NA
cdr3_nt: TGTGCCAGCAGCTCGACAGGGGGCCTAAACACTGAAGCTTTCTTT; cdr3_aa: CASSSTGGLNTEAFF; j_call: TRBJ1-1; d_call: TRBD1; v_call: TRBV5-6; clone_size: NA
cdr3_nt: TGTGCCACCAGCGCTTACGACTCCTACGAGCAGTACTTC; cdr3_aa: CATSAYDSYEQYF; j_call: TRBJ2-7; d_call: NA; v_call: TRBV15; clone_size: NA
cdr3_nt: TGTGCCAGCAGTTTACTTAGGGATCAGCCCCAGCATTTT; cdr3_aa: CASSLLRDQPQHF; j_call: TRBJ1-5; d_call: NA; v_call: TRBV12-3/TRBV12-4; clone_size: NA
cdr3_nt: TGTGCCAGCAGCCGAGGACAGGGATCCACAGATACGCAGTATTTT; cdr3_aa: CASSRGQGSTDTQYF; j_call: TRBJ2-3; d_call: TRBD1; v_call: TRBV7-8; clone_size: NA
cdr3_nt: TGTGCCAGCAAAGACAGAGCCTGGGGCTACACCTTC; cdr3_aa: CASKDRAWGYTF; j_call: TRBJ1-2; d_call: NA; v_call: TRBV28; clone_size: NA
cdr3_nt: TGTGCCAGCAGTTTAGTCGACGAGCAGTACTTC; cdr3_aa: CASSLVDEQYF; j_call: TRBJ2-7; d_call: NA; v_call: TRBV12-3/TRBV12-4; clone_size: once
cdr3_nt: TGCGCCAGCAGCTTGGCTGGGACTGGAAACACCATATATTTT; cdr3_aa: CASSLAGTGNTIYF; j_call: TRBJ1-3; d_call: NA; v_call: TRBV5-1; clone_size: NA
cdr3_nt: TGTGCCAGCAGTCCAAGCCCAGGGCTGGGCACTGAAGCTTTCTTT; cdr3_aa: CASSPSPGLGTEAFF; j_call: TRBJ1-1; d_call: NA; v_call: TRBV27; clone_size: NA
cdr3_nt: TGTGCCAGCAGTCCGACACGCCACTATGGCTACACCTTC; cdr3_aa: CASSPTRHYGYTF; j_call: TRBJ1-2; d_call: NA; v_call: TRBV12-3/TRBV12-4; clone_size: few
cdr3_nt: TGTGCCAGCAGTGTTGGGACAGGGGGCGCATGGGGCTACACCTTC; cdr3_aa: CASSVGTGGAWGYTF; j_call: TRBJ1-2; d_call: TRBD1; v_call: TRBV2; clone_size: NA
cdr3_nt: TGTGCCAGCAGTTTAACGGGGGCGAGCAATCAGCCCCAGCATTTT; cdr3_aa: CASSLTGASNQPQHF; j_call: TRBJ1-5; d_call: NA; v_call: TRBV28; clone_size: NA
cdr3_nt: TGCGCCAGCACTCCCACTGTGCCTGGTGAGCAGTACTTC; cdr3_aa: CASTPTVPGEQYF; j_call: TRBJ2-7; d_call: NA; v_call: TRBV5-1; clone_size: NA
cdr3_nt: TGTGCCAGCAGCCTCAGACAGGGCGAGCAGTACTTC; cdr3_aa: CASSLRQGEQYF; j_call: TRBJ2-7; d_call: TRBD1; v_call: TRBV7-2; clone_size: NA
cdr3_nt: TGTGCCAGCAGCCCACAGGGGCGCGGCGAAAAACTGTTTTTT; cdr3_aa: CASSPQGRGEKLFF; j_call: TRBJ1-4; d_call: TRBD1; v_call: TRBV28; clone_size: few
cdr3_nt: TGTGCCAGCAGTCTGAGCCTCGGACTAGGCGCTGAAAAACTGTTTTTT; cdr3_aa: CASSLSLGLGAEKLFF; j_call: TRBJ1-4; d_call: NA; v_call: TRBV5-5; clone_size: few
cdr3_nt: TGTGCCAGTAGTTCGGACAGGGGGTTAGGAGGCTACACCTTC; cdr3_aa: CASSSDRGLGGYTF; j_call: TRBJ1-2; d_call: TRBD1; v_call: TRBV19; clone_size: few
cdr3_nt: TGTGCCAGCAGTTTACGGTCAGAGGACGAGCAGTACTTC; cdr3_aa: CASSLRSEDEQYF; j_call: TRBJ2-7; d_call: NA; v_call: TRBV27; clone_size: NA
cdr3_nt: TGTGCCAGCAGTTTTAGGGTTGCGACAGATACGCAGTATTTT; cdr3_aa: CASSFRVATDTQYF; j_call: TRBJ2-3; d_call: NA; v_call: TRBV28; clone_size: NA
cdr3_nt: TGCGCCAGCAGCCCATCTGGAAGAGGTGGCACCGGGGAGCTGTTTTTT; cdr3_aa: CASSPSGRGGTGELFF; j_call: TRBJ2-2; d_call: NA; v_call: TRBV5-1; clone_size: NA
cdr3_nt: TGTGCCAGTAAGGCGTGGGGGAGGCGGCAGCCCCAGCATTTT; cdr3_aa: CASKAWGRRQPQHF; j_call: TRBJ1-5; d_call: NA; v_call: TRBV19; clone_size: NA
cdr3_nt: TGTGCCAGCAGCTGGAAAGGGGTCGCTGAAGCTTTCTTT; cdr3_aa: CASSWKGVAEAFF; j_call: TRBJ1-1; d_call: NA; v_call: TRBV5-4; clone_size: large
cdr3_nt: TGTGCCAGCAGCTTAGATGTGAGGAAGGACGAGAAATACAATGAGCAGTTCTTC; cdr3_aa: CASSLDVRKDEKYNEQFF; j_call: TRBJ2-1; d_call: NA; v_call: TRBV11-2; clone_size: NA
cdr3_nt: TGTGCCTGGGGGGACGGGGCGGCGAAGACCCAGTACTTC; cdr3_aa: CAWGDGAAKTQYF; j_call: TRBJ2-5; d_call: NA; v_call: TRBV30; clone_size: NA
cdr3_nt: TGTGCCAGCAGTGAAGTTGGCAGGGGCTCCTATAATTCACCCCTCCACTTT; cdr3_aa: CASSEVGRGSYNSPLHF; j_call: TRBJ1-6; d_call: NA; v_call: TRBV2; clone_size: once
cdr3_nt: TGTGCCAGCAGCTTGGGGGGGACCACGTACAATGAGCAGTTCTTC; cdr3_aa: CASSLGGTTYNEQFF; j_call: TRBJ2-1; d_call: NA; v_call: TRBV5-6; clone_size: NA
cdr3_nt: TGTGCCAGCGGCCACCGGGACAGGGTGAACACCATATATTTT; cdr3_aa: CASGHRDRVNTIYF; j_call: TRBJ1-3; d_call: TRBD1; v_call: TRBV5-6; clone_size: NA
cdr3_nt: TGTGCCAGCAGTTTCGGAGCAGGTCGAACGCCTGAAGCTTTCTTT; cdr3_aa: CASSFGAGRTPEAFF; j_call: TRBJ1-1; d_call: NA; v_call: TRBV28; clone_size: NA
cdr3_nt: TGCGCCAGCAGTGATCCTACAGGGGTAAGCACTGAAGCTTTCTTT; cdr3_aa: CASSDPTGVSTEAFF; j_call: TRBJ1-1; d_call: TRBD1; v_call: TRBV10-1; clone_size: NA
cdr3_nt: TGTGCCAGCAGCCAGGGGGCGATTGGCAATCAGCCCCAGCATTTT; cdr3_aa: CASSQGAIGNQPQHF; j_call: TRBJ1-5; d_call: NA; v_call: TRBV16; clone_size: once
cdr3_nt: TGTGCCAGTAGTATAAACCCCCTTGCGCTAGCGGGGACCAACAATGAGCAGTTCTTC; cdr3_aa: CASSINPLALAGTNNEQFF; j_call: TRBJ2-1; d_call: TRBD2; v_call: TRBV19; clone_size: NA
cdr3_nt: TGCAGCGTTGGAGACAGGGGAGACACTGAAGCTTTCTTT; cdr3_aa: CSVGDRGDTEAFF; j_call: TRBJ1-1; d_call: TRBD1; v_call: TRBV29-1; clone_size: NA
cdr3_nt: TGTGCCAGCAGTTACTCGGTGCACGAGGGAAACACCATATATTTT; cdr3_aa: CASSYSVHEGNTIYF; j_call: TRBJ1-3; d_call: NA; v_call: TRBV6-5; clone_size: NA
cdr3_nt: TGTGCCAGCAGTGACCTTCGGACGCAGTATTTT; cdr3_aa: CASSDLRTQYF; j_call: TRBJ2-3; d_call: NA; v_call: TRBV25-1; clone_size: once
cdr3_nt: TGTGCCAGCAGCCAAGCCTTCCCCCGGCAGGGTCGGGAGACCCAGTACTTC; cdr3_aa: CASSQAFPRQGRETQYF; j_call: TRBJ2-5; d_call: NA; v_call: TRBV3-1/TRBV3-2; clone_size: NA
cdr3_nt: TGTGCCAGCAGCTTAGACCACGGGGGGGAAAAACTGTTTTTT; cdr3_aa: CASSLDHGGEKLFF; j_call: TRBJ1-4; d_call: NA; v_call: TRBV7-2; clone_size: few
cdr3_nt: TGTGCCAGCAGCCCGCCCGATCCGAGCAGTGCAGATACGCAGTATTTT; cdr3_aa: CASSPPDPSSADTQYF; j_call: TRBJ2-3; d_call: NA; v_call: TRBV9; clone_size: NA
cdr3_nt: TGTGCCAGCAGTTTGAGGCTGCTGGAGCAGTACTTC; cdr3_aa: CASSLRLLEQYF; j_call: TRBJ2-7; d_call: NA; v_call: TRBV28; clone_size: NA
cdr3_nt: TGTGCCAGCAGTCTAACAGGGCCCGAGCAGTACTTC; cdr3_aa: CASSLTGPEQYF; j_call: TRBJ2-7; d_call: NA; v_call: TRBV2; clone_size: NA
cdr3_nt: TGTGCCTGCTCAGGCTCTGGGGCCAACGTCCTGACTTTC; cdr3_aa: CACSGSGANVLTF; j_call: TRBJ2-6; d_call: NA; v_call: TRBV30; clone_size: NA
cdr3_nt: TGTGCCAGCAGCTTAAATAAAGAAAACATTCAGTACTTC; cdr3_aa: CASSLNKENIQYF; j_call: TRBJ2-4; d_call: NA; v_call: TRBV7-2; clone_size: NA
cdr3_nt: TGTGCCTGGACCGGACAGGGGTACGAGCAGTACTTC; cdr3_aa: CAWTGQGYEQYF; j_call: TRBJ2-7; d_call: TRBD1; v_call: TRBV30; clone_size: NA
cdr3_nt: TGTGCCTTGGGGAGTGGGGCGGATGCTGGGGCCAACGTCCTGACTTTC; cdr3_aa: CALGSGADAGANVLTF; j_call: TRBJ2-6; d_call: NA; v_call: TRBV5-4; clone_size: NA
cdr3_nt: TGTGCCAGTCGACCCGGGGTAGGCGCAGATACGCAGTATTTT; cdr3_aa: CASRPGVGADTQYF; j_call: TRBJ2-3; d_call: NA; v_call: TRBV27; clone_size: few
cdr3_nt: TGTGCCATCAGTGGTGCCACAGGGTCGGGCAATCAGCCCCAGCATTTT; cdr3_aa: CAISGATGSGNQPQHF; j_call: TRBJ1-5; d_call: NA; v_call: TRBV10-3; clone_size: NA
cdr3_nt: TGTGCCAGCAGTGAAGGCTATAGCAATCAGCCCCAGCATTTT; cdr3_aa: CASSEGYSNQPQHF; j_call: TRBJ1-5; d_call: NA; v_call: TRBV6-1; clone_size: medium-sized